A single sample is the source of the 2 T cell receptor beta chains below, sequenced in a study of T cell responses to AZD1222 COVID-19 vaccine. Clones were sequenced by immunoSEQ multiplex PCR, and TCRdb holds only the in-frame ones, with some missing. The sample carries about 130,000 clones, more than 85% recorded once. The sequencing used peripheral blood, collected on day 0 of AZD1222 vaccination. Receptor source: an adult in good health.

This clone was seen a single time. This chain uses TRBV6-1 with TRBJ1-4; maybe TRBD1 (5 bases). This CDR3 comprises 11 residues. The germline V and J ends were trimmed by 1 base and 11 bases, with 5 bases remaining between them. Germline values: CDR1 MNHNS, CDR2 SASEGT. As DNA, the CDR3 is TGTGCCAGCAGTGAAGACAGGAAACTGTTTTTT. This sequence encodes CASSEDRKLFF.

CDR3 amino acids: CASSFGTGSKQFF. In nucleotides, the CDR3 is TGTGCCAGCAGTTTTGGGACAGGGTCGAAGCAGTTCTTC. The gene calls are TRBV3-1 (or the pseudogene TRBV3-2) and TRBJ2-1; 9 bases are shared with TRBD1. This CDR3 spans 13 amino acids. Losses at the gene ends were 6 bases for V and 11 bases for J; bases not matched to a gene: 8. Germline CDR1 reads LGHDT; CDR2 reads YNNKEL (reference sequence).